Each of the 18 T cell receptor beta chains below was sequenced from the same sample in a study of monozygotic twins with inflammatory bowel disease. For each CDR3 protein, TCRdb gives one entry from its re-call of the 5' RACE reads, without DNA. The sample table sets out over 150,000 distinct CDR3 sequences. Sequencing was carried out using blood. The source is a human donor with ulcerative colitis or Crohn's disease, or a healthy co-twin of an affected twin (not recorded which).

The rearrangement uses TRBV20-1 and TRBJ2-3; checking the TCRdb D call of TRBD2 is not possible without DNA. Germline values: CDR1 DFQATT, CDR2 SNEGSKA (reference sequence). This CDR3 spans 16 amino acids. This CDR3 reads CSAGRLAGGIHDTQYF.

The chain combines TRBV20-1 with TRBJ1-1. Germline CDR1 DFQATT, CDR2 SNEGSKA (reference sequence). The CDR3 totals 11 residues. This CDR3 is CSARGDTEAFF.

The chain combines TRBV28 with TRBJ1-2; checking the TCRdb D call of TRBD1 is not possible without DNA. Looked up from germline, CDR1 is MDHEN and CDR2 is SYDVKM. The CDR3 has 13 amino acids. This chain's CDR3 is CASSPNRESGYTF.

The CDR3 region is CASGQANYGYTF. V gene TRBV6-6 combines with J gene TRBJ1-2; TCRdb reports TRBD1, a call that lacks DNA to check it against. Germline CDR1 is MNHNY and CDR2 is SVGAGI (reference sequence). This CDR3 contains 12 residues.

The chain recombines TRBV29-1 with TRBJ2-2; TCRdb proposes TRBD1, but this gene call is untestable without DNA. The CDR3 extends over 17 amino acids. CDR1 and CDR2 (germline): SQVTM, ANQGSEA. The CDR3 is CSVAGTENDSGTGELFF.

This chain links TRBV4-3 with TRBJ2-3; absent DNA, TCRdb's TRBD2 call cannot be checked. The germline V gene encodes CDR1 LGHNA and CDR2 YSLEER. The CDR3 has 15 amino acids. The CDR3: CASSPGGGLADTQYF.

The CDR3 loop reads CASSQRTGEQFF. V is TRBV4-1 and J is TRBJ2-1. The CDR3 is made up of 12 amino acids. Germline V gene data show CDR1 as MGHRA and CDR2 as YSYEKL.

This chain's CDR3 is CSARNLLAEKGLAGGMGEQYF. V gene TRBV20-1 combines with J gene TRBJ2-7; TCRdb's D gene call, TRBD2, goes unchecked for lack of DNA. Germline V lookup: CDR1 DFQATT, CDR2 SNEGSKA (reference sequence). The CDR3 loop spans 21 amino acids.

The V call is TRBV5-1, the J call TRBJ2-1; checking the TCRdb D call of TRBD2 is not possible without DNA. The CDR3 runs 16 residues. Germline V lookup: CDR1 SGHRS, CDR2 YFSETQ. The CDR3 sequence: CASSPRGLAGGFEQFF.

The V gene is TRBV7-9, the J gene TRBJ1-2. The CDR3 totals 16 residues. Germline CDR1 reads SEHNR; CDR2 reads FQNEAQ (reference sequence). The CDR3 sequence is CASSPRGRLSSYGYTF. Together with reference TRBV7-9 and TRBJ1-2, the CDR3 gives the full variable domain: DTGVSQNPRHKITKRGQNVTFRCDPISEHNRLYWYRQTLGQGPEFLTYFQNEAQLEKSRLLSDRFSAERPKGSFSTLEIQRTEQGDSAMYLCASSPRGRLSSYGYTFGSGTRLTVV.

The chain carries TRBV29-1 and TRBJ2-5; TCRdb outputs TRBD1, but without DNA this stays unchecked. CDR3 length: 13 residues. The germline V gene has CDR1 SQVTM and CDR2 ANQGSEA. The CDR3 sequence is CSVESAGGETQYF.

The CDR3 sequence: CSARGGVQAQPQHF. The rearrangement uses TRBV20-1 and TRBJ1-5. Germline lookup yields CDR1 DFQATT and CDR2 SNEGSKA (reference sequence). This CDR3 has 14 residues.

This chain uses TRBV28 with TRBJ2-4; absent DNA, TCRdb's TRBD1 call cannot be checked. The CDR3 runs to 16 residues. Germline V gene lookup returns CDR1 MDHEN and CDR2 SYDVKM. CDR3 residues: CASSFFHHRGKNIQYF. Drawing the rest from reference TRBV28 and TRBJ2-4, the complete variable domain is DVKVTQSSRYLVKRTGEKVFLECVQDMDHENMFWYRQDPGLGLRLIYFSYDVKMKEKGDIPEGYSVSREKKERFSLILESASTNQTSMYLCASSFFHHRGKNIQYFGAGTRLSVL.

V and J are TRBV20-1 and TRBJ2-3; the TRBD2 assignment by TCRdb is unverifiable without DNA. The CDR3 extends over 13 amino acids. Per germline, CDR1 DFQATT and CDR2 SNEGSKA (reference sequence). The CDR3: CSASGRGGDTQYF.

The chain has TRBV7-2 and TRBJ1-2; TCRdb gives TRBD1 as the D gene, but with no DNA this cannot be confirmed. Germline V gene data show CDR1 as SGHTA and CDR2 as FQGNSA. The CDR3 has 14 residues. The CDR3 region is CASSLEQENYGYTF.

The chain couples TRBV5-6 to TRBJ1-6; TCRdb's D gene call, TRBD1, goes unchecked for lack of DNA. This CDR3 has 15 residues. Germline CDR1 SGHDT, CDR2 YYEEEE. The CDR3: CASSPRDRGDSPLHF.

The rearrangement joins TRBV6-5 to TRBJ1-1; TCRdb proposes TRBD1, but this gene call is untestable without DNA. There are 14 residues in the CDR3. Germline CDR1 is MNHEY and CDR2 is SVGAGI. The CDR3 reads CASSSPGRGTEAFF.

This chain links TRBV7-3 with TRBJ2-1. The length of the CDR3 is 13 residues. Germline CDR1 is SGHTA and CDR2 is FQGTGA. The CDR3 region is CASSLIEDNEQFF.